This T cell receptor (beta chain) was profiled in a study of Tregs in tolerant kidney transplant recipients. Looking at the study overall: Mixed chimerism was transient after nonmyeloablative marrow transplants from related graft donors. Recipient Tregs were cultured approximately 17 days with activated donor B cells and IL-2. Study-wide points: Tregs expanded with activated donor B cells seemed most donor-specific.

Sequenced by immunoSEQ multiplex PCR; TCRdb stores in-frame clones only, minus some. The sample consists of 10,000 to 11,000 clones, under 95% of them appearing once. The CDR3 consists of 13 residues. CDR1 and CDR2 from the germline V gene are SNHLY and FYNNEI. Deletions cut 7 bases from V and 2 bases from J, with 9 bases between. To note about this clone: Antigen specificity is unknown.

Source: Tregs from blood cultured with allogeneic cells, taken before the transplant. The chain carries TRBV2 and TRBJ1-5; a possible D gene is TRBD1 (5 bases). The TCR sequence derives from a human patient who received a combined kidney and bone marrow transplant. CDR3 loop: CASMRGGNQPQHF. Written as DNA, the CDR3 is TGTGCCAGCATGAGGGGAGGCAATCAGCCCCAGCATTTT.